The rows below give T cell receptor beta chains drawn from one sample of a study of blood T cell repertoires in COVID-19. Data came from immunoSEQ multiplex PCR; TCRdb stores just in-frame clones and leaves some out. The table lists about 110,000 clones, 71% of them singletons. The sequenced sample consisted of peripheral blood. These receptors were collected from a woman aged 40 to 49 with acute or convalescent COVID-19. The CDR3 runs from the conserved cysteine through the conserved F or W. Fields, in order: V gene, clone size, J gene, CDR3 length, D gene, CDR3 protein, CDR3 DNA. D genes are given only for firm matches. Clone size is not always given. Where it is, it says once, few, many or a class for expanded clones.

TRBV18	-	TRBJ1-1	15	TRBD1	CASSLRTGENTEAFF	TGTGCCAGCTCACTTCGGACAGGGGAAAACACTGAAGCTTTCTTT
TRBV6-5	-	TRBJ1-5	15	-	CASSLVPGGNQPQHF	TGTGCCAGCAGCCTGGTCCCGGGTGGCAATCAGCCCCAGCATTTT
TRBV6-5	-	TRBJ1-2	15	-	CASSLAGYGDYGYTF	TGTGCCAGCAGTTTGGCCGGGTATGGAGACTATGGCTACACCTTC
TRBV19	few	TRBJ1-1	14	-	CASRERGGTTEAFF	TGTGCCAGTAGGGAGAGGGGGGGGACCACTGAAGCTTTCTTT
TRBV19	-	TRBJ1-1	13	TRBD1	CASRQGPNTEAFF	TGTGCCAGTAGACAGGGGCCGAACACTGAAGCTTTCTTT
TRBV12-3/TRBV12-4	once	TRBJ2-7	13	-	CASSFGHLYEQYF	TGTGCCAGCAGTTTCGGTCACCTCTACGAGCAGTACTTC
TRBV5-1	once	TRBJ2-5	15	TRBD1	CASSGPGGFQETQYF	TGCGCCAGCAGCGGACCAGGGGGTTTCCAGGAGACCCAGTACTTC
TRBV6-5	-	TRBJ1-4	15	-	CASSSAGGEYEKLFF	TGTGCCAGCAGCTCGGCGGGGGGCGAATATGAAAAACTGTTTTTT
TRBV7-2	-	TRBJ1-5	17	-	CASSTRVSPYSNQPQHF	TGTGCCAGCAGCACCAGGGTATCCCCCTATAGCAATCAGCCCCAGCATTTT
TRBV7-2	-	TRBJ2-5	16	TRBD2	CASSLVGTSGVGTQYF	TGTGCCAGCAGCTTAGTAGGGACTAGCGGGGTCGGGACCCAGTACTTC
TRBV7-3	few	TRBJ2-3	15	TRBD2	CASSLLAGGTDTQYF	TGTGCCAGCAGCTTACTAGCGGGGGGCACAGATACGCAGTATTTT
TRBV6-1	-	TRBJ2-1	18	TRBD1	CASSGTGGPRSSYNEQFF	TGTGCCAGCAGTGGGACAGGGGGCCCCCGGAGCTCCTACAATGAGCAGTTCTTC
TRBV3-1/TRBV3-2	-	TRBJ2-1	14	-	CASSDRYSYNEQFF	TGTGCCAGCTCCGACAGGTACTCCTACAATGAGCAGTTCTTC
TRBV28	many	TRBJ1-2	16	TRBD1	CASSSPGQDDFDGYTF	TGTGCCAGCAGTTCACCGGGACAGGACGACTTTGATGGCTACACCTTC
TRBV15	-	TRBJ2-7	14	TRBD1	CATSQGTGVGEQYF	TGTGCCACCAGCCAAGGGACAGGGGTAGGCGAGCAGTACTTC
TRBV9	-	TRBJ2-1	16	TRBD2	CASSVASGGSYNEQFF	TGTGCCAGCAGCGTAGCAAGCGGGGGATCCTACAATGAGCAGTTCTTC
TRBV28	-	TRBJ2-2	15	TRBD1	CASSTGQGLPPELFF	TGTGCCAGCAGCACGGGACAGGGCCTCCCCCCAGAGCTGTTTTTT
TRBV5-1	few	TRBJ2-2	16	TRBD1	CASRGQGAENTGELFF	TGCGCCAGCAGGGGACAGGGGGCGGAAAACACCGGGGAGCTGTTTTTT
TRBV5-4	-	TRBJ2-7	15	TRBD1	CASSLGGTGGGEQYF	TGTGCCAGCAGCTTGGGTGGGACAGGGGGCGGCGAGCAGTACTTC
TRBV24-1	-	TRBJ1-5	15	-	CATSDSQFSNQPQHF	TGTGCCACCAGTGATTCACAGTTTAGCAATCAGCCCCAGCATTTT
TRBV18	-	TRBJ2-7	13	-	CASSPGRAHEQYF	TGTGCCAGCTCACCAGGCAGGGCCCACGAGCAGTACTTC
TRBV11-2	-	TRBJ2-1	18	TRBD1	CASSLGQGASRFYNEQFF	TGTGCCAGCAGCTTAGGGCAGGGGGCTTCCCGGTTCTACAATGAGCAGTTCTTC
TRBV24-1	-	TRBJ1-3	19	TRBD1	CATSVRTGTIRRSGNTIYF	TGTGCCACCAGTGTCCGGACAGGGACCATCCGACGCTCTGGAAACACCATATATTTT